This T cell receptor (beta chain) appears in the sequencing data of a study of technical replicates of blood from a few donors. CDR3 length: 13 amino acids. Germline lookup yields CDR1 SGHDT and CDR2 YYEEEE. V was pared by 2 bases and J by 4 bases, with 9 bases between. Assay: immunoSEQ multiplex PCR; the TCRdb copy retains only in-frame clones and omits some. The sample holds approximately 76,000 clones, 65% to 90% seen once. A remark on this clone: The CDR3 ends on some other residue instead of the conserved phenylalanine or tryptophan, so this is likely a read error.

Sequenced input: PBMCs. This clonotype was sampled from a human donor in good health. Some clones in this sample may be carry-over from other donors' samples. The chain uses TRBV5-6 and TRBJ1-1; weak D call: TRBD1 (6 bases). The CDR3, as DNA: TGTGCCAGCAGCTTAAACAGGGCCACTGAAGCTTTCCTT. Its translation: CASSLNRATEAFL.